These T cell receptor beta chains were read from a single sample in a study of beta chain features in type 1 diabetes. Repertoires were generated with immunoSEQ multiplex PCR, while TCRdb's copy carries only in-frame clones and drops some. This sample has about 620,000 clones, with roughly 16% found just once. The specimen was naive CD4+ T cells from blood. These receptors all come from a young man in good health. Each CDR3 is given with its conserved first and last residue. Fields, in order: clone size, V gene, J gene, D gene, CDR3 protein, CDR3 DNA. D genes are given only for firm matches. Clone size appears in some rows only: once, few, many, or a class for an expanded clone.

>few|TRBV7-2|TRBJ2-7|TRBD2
CASANVAGVYEQYF
TGTGCCAGCGCTAACGTAGCGGGGGTTTACGAGCAGTACTTC
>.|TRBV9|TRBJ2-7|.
CASSVGPGEAYEQYF
TGTGCCAGCAGCGTAGGACCCGGGGAGGCCTACGAGCAGTACTTC
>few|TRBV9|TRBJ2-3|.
CASSVVGPIRGETSTDTQYF
TGTGCCAGCAGCGTAGTCGGGCCCATCAGAGGGGAGACTAGCACAGATACGCAGTATTTT
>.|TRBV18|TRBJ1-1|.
CASSPHNLNTEAFF
TGTGCCAGCTCACCACACAACCTGAACACTGAAGCTTTCTTT
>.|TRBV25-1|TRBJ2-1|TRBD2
CASSDNSGRGWNEQFF
TGTGCCAGCAGTGATAATAGTGGGCGGGGGTGGAATGAGCAGTTCTTC
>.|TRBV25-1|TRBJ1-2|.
CAASRSRENYGYTF
TGTGCCGCCTCTAGGTCGAGGGAAAACTATGGCTACACCTTC
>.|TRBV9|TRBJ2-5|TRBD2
CASSVVPVRLAGVGFQETQYF
TGTGCCAGCAGCGTAGTTCCCGTACGACTAGCGGGAGTGGGGTTCCAAGAGACCCAGTACTTC
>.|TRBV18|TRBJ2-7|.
CASSPQTYEQYF
TGTGCCAGCTCACCCCAGACCTACGAGCAGTACTTC
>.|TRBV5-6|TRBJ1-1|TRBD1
CASSITGGDLEAFF
TGTGCCAGCAGCATTACAGGGGGCGACCTTGAAGCTTTCTTT
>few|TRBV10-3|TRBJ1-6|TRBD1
CAISLTGSNSPLHF
TGTGCCATCAGTTTGACAGGGTCTAATTCACCCCTCCACTTT
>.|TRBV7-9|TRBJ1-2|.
CASSLARNYGYTF
TGTGCCAGCAGCTTAGCCCGCAACTATGGCTACACCTTC
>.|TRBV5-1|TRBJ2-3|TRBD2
CASSTSGASTDTQYF
TGCGCCAGCAGCACCAGCGGGGCAAGCACAGATACGCAGTATTTT
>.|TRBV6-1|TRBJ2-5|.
CASSEGETQYF
TGTGCCAGCAGTGAAGGGGAGACCCAGTACTTC
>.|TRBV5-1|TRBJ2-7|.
CASSLAVGPNEQYF
TGCGCCAGCAGCTTGGCGGTAGGGCCCAACGAGCAGTACTTC
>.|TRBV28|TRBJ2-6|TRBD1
CASSFLGQGSSGANVLTF
TGTGCCAGCAGTTTCCTGGGACAGGGGAGCTCTGGGGCCAACGTCCTGACTTTC
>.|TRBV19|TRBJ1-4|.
CASSPRFGKLFF
TGTGCCAGTAGTCCCCGGTTCGGAAAACTGTTTTTT
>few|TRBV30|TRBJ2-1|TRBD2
CAWSVGGGEFF
TGTGCCTGGAGTGTCGGCGGGGGGGAGTTCTTC
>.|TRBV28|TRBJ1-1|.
CASSWWGSQAFF
TGTGCCAGCAGTTGGTGGGGCTCGCAAGCTTTCTTT
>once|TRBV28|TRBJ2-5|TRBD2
CASSPPGLAVNQETQYF
TGTGCCAGCAGTCCACCGGGACTAGCGGTGAACCAAGAGACCCAGTACTTC
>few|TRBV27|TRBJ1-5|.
CASRPKAGGWSNQPQHF
TGTGCCAGCAGACCGAAGGCGGGGGGTTGGAGCAATCAGCCCCAGCATTTT
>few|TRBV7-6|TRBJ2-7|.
CASSSAAERGEQYF
TGTGCCAGCAGCTCCGCCGCGGAACGTGGCGAGCAGTACTTC
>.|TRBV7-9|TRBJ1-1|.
CASSSRTGPNTEAFF
TGTGCCAGCAGCTCCCGTACAGGACCTAACACTGAAGCTTTCTTT